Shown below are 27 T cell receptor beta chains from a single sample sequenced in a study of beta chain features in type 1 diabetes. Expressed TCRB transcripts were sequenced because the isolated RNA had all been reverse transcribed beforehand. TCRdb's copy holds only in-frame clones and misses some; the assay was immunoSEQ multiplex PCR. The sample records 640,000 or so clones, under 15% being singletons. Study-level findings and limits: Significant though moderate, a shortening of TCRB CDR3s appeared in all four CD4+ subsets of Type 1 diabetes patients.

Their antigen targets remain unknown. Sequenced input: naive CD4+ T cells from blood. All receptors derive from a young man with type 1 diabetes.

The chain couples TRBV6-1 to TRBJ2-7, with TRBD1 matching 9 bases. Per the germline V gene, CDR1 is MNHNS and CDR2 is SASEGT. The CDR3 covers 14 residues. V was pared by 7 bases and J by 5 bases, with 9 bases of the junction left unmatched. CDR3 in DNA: TGTGCCAGCACCCCGGACAGGGGTCCCAACGAGCAGTACTTC. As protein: CASTPDRGPNEQYF.

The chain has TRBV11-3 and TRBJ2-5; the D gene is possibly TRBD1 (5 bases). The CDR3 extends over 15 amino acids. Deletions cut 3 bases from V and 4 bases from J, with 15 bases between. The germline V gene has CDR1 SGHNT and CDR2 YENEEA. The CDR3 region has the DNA TGTGCCAGCAGCTTGGTCCAGGGATGGGCAGAGACCCAGTACTTC. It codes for CASSLVQGWAETQYF.

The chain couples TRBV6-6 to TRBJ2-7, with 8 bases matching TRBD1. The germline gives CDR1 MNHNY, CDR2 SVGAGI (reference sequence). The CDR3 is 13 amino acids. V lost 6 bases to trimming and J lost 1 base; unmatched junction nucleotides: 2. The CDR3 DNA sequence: TGTGCCAGCAGCCGGGACAGGTCCTACGAGCAGTACTTC. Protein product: CASSRDRSYEQYF.

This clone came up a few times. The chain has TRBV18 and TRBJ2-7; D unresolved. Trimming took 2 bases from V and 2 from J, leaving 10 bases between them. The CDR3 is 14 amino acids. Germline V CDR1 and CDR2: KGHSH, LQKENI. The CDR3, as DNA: TGTGCCAGCTCACCAATTGGGGATACCTACGAGCAGTACTTC. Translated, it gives CASSPIGDTYEQYF.

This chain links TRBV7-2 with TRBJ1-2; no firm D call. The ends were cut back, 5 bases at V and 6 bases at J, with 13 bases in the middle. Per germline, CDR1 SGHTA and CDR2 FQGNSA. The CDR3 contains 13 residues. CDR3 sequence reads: CASSLAWGDGYTF. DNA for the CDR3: TGTGCCAGCAGCCTTGCGTGGGGTGATGGCTACACCTTC.

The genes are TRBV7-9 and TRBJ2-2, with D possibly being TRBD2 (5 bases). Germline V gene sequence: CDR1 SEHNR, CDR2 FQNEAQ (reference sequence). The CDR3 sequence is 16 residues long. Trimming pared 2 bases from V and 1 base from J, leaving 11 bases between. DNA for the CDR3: TGTGCCAGCAGCTTACCCTCCGGGGAGAACACCGGGGAGCTGTTTTTT. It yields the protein CASSLPSGENTGELFF. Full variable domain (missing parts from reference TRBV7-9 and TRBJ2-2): DTGVSQNPRHKITKRGQNVTFRCDPISEHNRLYWYRQTLGQGPEFLTYFQNEAQLEKSRLLSDRFSAERPKGSFSTLEIQRTEQGDSAMYLCASSLPSGENTGELFFGEGSRLTVL.

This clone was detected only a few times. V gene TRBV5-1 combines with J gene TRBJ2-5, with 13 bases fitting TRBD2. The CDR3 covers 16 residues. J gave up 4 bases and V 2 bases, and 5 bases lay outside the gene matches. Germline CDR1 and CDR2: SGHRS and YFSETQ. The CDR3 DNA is TGCGCCAGCAGCTTCGGACTAGCGGGGGACTCAGAGACCCAGTACTTC. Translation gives CASSFGLAGDSETQYF.

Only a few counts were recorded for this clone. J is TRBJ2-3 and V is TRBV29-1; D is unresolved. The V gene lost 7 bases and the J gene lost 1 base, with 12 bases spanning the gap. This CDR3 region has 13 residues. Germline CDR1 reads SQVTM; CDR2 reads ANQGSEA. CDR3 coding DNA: TGCAGCGCTGAGATGGGCGGCACAGATACGCAGTATTTT. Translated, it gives CSAEMGGTDTQYF.

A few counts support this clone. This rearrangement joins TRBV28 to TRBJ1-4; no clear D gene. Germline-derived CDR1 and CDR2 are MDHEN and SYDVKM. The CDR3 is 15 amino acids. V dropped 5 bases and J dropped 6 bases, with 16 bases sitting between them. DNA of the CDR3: TGTGCCAGCAGTCCCCCGGAACCGCCGGATGAAAAACTGTTTTTT. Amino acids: CASSPPEPPDEKLFF. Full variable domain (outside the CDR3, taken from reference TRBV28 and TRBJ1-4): DVKVTQSSRYLVKRTGEKVFLECVQDMDHENMFWYRQDPGLGLRLIYFSYDVKMKEKGDIPEGYSVSREKKERFSLILESASTNQTSMYLCASSPPEPPDEKLFFGSGTQLSVL.

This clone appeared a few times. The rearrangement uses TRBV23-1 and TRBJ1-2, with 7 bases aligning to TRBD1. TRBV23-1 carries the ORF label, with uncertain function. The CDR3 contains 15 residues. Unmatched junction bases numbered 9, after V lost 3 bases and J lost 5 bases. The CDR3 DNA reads TGCGCCAGCAGTCACATGACAGGGACTCATTATGGCTACACCTTC. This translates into CASSHMTGTHYGYTF.

The CDR3 spells CASRLGLGEKLFF. The CDR3 DNA reads as TGTGCCAGCAGGTTGGGTCTGGGGGAAAAACTGTTTTTT. This chain uses TRBV6-5 with TRBJ1-4; the D is unclear. CDR3 length: 13 residues. Germline CDR1 reads MNHEY; CDR2 reads SVGAGI. V was pared by 6 bases and J by 8 bases, with 13 bases between.

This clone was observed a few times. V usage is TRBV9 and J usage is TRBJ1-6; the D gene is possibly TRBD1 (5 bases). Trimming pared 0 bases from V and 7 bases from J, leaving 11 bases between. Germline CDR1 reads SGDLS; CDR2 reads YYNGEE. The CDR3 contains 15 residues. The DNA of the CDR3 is TGTGCCAGCAGCGTAGAGGGGAACCAAAATTCACCCCTCCACTTT. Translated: CASSVEGNQNSPLHF.

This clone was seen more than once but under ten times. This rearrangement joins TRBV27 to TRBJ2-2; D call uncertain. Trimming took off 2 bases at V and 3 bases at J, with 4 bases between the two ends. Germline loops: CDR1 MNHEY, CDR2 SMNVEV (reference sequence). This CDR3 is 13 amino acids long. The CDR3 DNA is TGTGCCAGCAGTTTAGTCCACACCGGGGAGCTGTTTTTT. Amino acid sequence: CASSLVHTGELFF.

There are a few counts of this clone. The chain's CDR3 is CASGRLAGETQYF. The DNA of the CDR3 is TGTGCCAGTGGTAGACTAGCGGGTGAGACCCAGTACTTC. The genes are TRBV19 and TRBJ2-5; 10 bases align to TRBD2. CDR3 length: 13 amino acids. Germline trimming cut 8 bases from V and 5 bases from J; bases unmatched to any gene: 5. The germline V gene encodes CDR1 LNHDA and CDR2 SQIVND (reference sequence).

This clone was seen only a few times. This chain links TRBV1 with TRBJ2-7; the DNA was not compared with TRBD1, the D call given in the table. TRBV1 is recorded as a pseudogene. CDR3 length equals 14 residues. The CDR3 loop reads CTSSPARRPYEQYF. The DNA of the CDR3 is TGCACCAGCAGCCCGGCGCGCAGGCCGTACGAGCAGTACTTC.

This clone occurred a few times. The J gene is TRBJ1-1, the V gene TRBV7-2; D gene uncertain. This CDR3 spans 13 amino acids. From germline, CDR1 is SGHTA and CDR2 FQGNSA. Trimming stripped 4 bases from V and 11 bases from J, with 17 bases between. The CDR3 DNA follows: TGTGCCAGCAGCTCGTTTAGAGGCTCCGCGGCTTTCTTT. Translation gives CASSSFRGSAAFF.

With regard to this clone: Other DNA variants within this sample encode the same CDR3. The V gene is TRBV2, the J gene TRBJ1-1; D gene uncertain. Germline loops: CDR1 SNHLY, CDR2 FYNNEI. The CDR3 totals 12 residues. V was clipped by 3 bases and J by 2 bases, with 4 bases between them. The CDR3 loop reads CASSEGNTEAFF. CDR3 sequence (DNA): TGTGCCAGCAGTGAGGGAAACACTGAAGCTTTCTTT.

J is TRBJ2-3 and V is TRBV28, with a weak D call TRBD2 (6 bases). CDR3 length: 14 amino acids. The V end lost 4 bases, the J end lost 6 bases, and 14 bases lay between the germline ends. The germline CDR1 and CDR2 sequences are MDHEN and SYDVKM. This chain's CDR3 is CASSSPREWDTQYF. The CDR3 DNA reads TGTGCCAGCAGTTCTCCCCGGGAGTGGGATACGCAGTATTTT.

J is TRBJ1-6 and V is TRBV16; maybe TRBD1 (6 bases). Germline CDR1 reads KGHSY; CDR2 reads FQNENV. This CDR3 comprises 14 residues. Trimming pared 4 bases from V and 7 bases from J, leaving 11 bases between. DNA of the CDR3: TGTGCCAGCAGCCGGGGGCCTCGAAATTCACCCCTCCACTTT. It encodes CASSRGPRNSPLHF.

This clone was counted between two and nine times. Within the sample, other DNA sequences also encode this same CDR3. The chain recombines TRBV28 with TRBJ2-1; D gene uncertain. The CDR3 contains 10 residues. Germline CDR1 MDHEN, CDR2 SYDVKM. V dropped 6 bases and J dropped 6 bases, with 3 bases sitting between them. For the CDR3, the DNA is TGTGCCAGCAGCGGCAATGAGCAGTTCTTC. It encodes CASSGNEQFF.

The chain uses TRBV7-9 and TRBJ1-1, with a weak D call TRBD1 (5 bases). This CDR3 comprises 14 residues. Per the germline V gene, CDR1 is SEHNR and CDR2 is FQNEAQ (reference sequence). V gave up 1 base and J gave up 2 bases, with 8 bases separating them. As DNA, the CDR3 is TGTGCCAGCAGCTTAGTACAGGTAAACACTGAAGCTTTCTTT. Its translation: CASSLVQVNTEAFF.

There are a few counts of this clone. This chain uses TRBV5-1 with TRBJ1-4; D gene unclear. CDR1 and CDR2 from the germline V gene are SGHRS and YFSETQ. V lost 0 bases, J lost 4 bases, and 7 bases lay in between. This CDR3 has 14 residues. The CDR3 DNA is TGCGCCAGCAGCTTGGGACCGGATAATGAAAAACTGTTTTTT. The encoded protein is CASSLGPDNEKLFF. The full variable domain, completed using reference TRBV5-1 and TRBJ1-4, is KAGVTQTPRYLIKTRGQQVTLSCSPISGHRSVSWYQQTPGQGLQFLFEYFSETQRNKGNFPGRFSGRQFSNSRSEMNVSTLELGDSALYLCASSLGPDNEKLFFGSGTQLSVL.

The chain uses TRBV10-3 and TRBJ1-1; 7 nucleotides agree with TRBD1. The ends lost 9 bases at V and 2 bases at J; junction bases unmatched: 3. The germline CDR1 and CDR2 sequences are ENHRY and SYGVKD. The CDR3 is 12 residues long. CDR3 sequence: CAMGQSNTEAFF. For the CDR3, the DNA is TGTGCCATGGGACAGTCTAACACTGAAGCTTTCTTT.

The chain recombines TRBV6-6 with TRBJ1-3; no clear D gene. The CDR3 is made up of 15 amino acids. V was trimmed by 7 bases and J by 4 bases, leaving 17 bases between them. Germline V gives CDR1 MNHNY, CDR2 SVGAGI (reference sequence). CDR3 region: CASTSGRFAGNTIYF. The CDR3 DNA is TGTGCCAGCACCTCAGGCAGGTTTGCCGGAAACACCATATATTTT.

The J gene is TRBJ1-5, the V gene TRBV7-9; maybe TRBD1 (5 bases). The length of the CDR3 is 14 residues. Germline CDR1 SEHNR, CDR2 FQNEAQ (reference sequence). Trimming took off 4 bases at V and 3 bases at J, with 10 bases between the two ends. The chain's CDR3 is CASSSQGFNQPQHF. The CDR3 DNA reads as TGTGCCAGCAGCTCGCAGGGATTCAATCAGCCCCAGCATTTT.

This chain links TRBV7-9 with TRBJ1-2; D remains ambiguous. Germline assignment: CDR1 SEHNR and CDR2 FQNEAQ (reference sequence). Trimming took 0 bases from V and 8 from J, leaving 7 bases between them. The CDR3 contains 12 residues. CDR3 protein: CASSLAGIGYTF. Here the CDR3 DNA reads TGTGCCAGCAGCTTAGCGGGGATCGGCTACACCTTC. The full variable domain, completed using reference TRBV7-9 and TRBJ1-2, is DTGVSQNPRHKITKRGQNVTFRCDPISEHNRLYWYRQTLGQGPEFLTYFQNEAQLEKSRLLSDRFSAERPKGSFSTLEIQRTEQGDSAMYLCASSLAGIGYTFGSGTRLTVV.

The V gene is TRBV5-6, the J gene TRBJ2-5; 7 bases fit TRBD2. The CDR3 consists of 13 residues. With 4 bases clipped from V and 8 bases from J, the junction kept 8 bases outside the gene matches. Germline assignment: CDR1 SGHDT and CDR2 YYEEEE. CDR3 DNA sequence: TGTGCCAGCAGCCTTAGCGGGCCCGGCACCCAGTACTTC. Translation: CASSLSGPGTQYF.